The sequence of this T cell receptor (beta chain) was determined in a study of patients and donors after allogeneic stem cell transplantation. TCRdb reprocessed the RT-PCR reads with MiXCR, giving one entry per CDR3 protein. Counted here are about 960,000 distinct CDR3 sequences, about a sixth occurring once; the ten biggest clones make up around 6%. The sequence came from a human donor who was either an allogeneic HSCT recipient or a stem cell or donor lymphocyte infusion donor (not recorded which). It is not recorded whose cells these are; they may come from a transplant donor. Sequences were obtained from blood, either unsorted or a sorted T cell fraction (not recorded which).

This CDR3 reads CASSTGQGTNQPQHF. In DNA form, the CDR3 reads TGTGCCAGTAGTACGGGACAGGGGACTAATCAGCCCCAGCATTTT. The chain is built from TRBV19 and TRBJ1-5; 10 bases agree with TRBD1. After removal of 4 bases from V and 4 bases from J, the junction contained 4 bases not matched to a gene. The CDR3 covers 15 residues. Germline loops: CDR1 LNHDA, CDR2 SQIVND (reference sequence).